This entry describes one TCR beta chain. The CDR3 extends over 14 amino acids. CDR1 is MNHEY, CDR2 SVGAGI, per germline. Trimming took off 6 bases at V and 0 bases at J, with 12 bases between the two ends. This entry belongs to a study of blood T cell repertoires in COVID-19. Study overall: COVID-19 samples, acute and convalescent, were from the United States, Italy and Spain. The analysed material was cDNA or gDNA that came from T cells, B-cell-depleted T cells, or PBMCs.

Original analysis: Counts of nucleated cells, estimated from reference gene primer amplification, were obtained. TCRdb keeps only in-frame clones here, not all; method: immunoSEQ multiplex PCR. D and trimming were read from the DNA, whereas the V and J calls and clone size are those reported in that table. The profile shows roughly 73,000 clones, 80% to 90% of them singletons. The receptor's source is a woman between 65 and 79 years old with acute or convalescent COVID-19. The rearrangement uses TRBV6-5 and TRBJ2-7; D might be TRBD2 (6 bases). The sequencing sample was made of peripheral blood. The CDR3 here is CASRRGGSSYEQYF. CDR3 bases: TGTGCCAGCAGGCGGGGCGGTAGCTCCTACGAGCAGTACTTC.